This T cell receptor (beta chain) was captured in a study of blood T cell repertoires in COVID-19. Overall study context: COVID-19 samples collected from the United States, Italy and Spain covered acute and convalescent phases.

The count of this clone is one. Generated by immunoSEQ multiplex PCR, the TCRdb table keeps only in-frame clones and is missing some. The table shows about 270,000 clones, with about four fifths occurring only once. Germline CDR1 is LGHNA and CDR2 is YSLEER. The V gene end was trimmed by 1 base and the J gene end by 3 bases; junction bases not matched to a gene: 13. The CDR3 has 18 amino acids. This receptor was obtained from a woman aged 45-65 years who had recovered from COVID-19. This chain links TRBV4-3 with TRBJ2-7; 9 bases line up with TRBD2. Sequenced material: peripheral blood. In nucleotides, the CDR3 is TGCGCCAGCAGCCAAGGTGCGTCGTTAGCGGGAGTTGGCTACGAGCAGTACTTC. Its translation is CASSQGASLAGVGYEQYF.